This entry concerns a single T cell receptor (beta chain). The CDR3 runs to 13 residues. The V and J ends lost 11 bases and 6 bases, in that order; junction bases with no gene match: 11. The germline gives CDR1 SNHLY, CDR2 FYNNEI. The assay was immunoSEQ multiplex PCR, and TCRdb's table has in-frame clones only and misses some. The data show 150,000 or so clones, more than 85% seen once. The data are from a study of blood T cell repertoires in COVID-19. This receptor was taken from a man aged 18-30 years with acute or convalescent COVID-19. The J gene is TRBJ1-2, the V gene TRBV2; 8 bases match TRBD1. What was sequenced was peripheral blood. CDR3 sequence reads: CALLLQGGNGYTF. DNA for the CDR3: TGTGCCTTACTCCTACAGGGGGGAAATGGCTACACCTTC.